Sequencing of this T cell receptor beta chain was carried out in a study of blood T cell repertoires in COVID-19. In the study overall: COVID-19 samples, acute and convalescent, were from the United States, Italy and Spain.

Authors' data handling: Amplification with reference gene primers provided the estimates of nucleated cell counts. Sequencing used immunoSEQ multiplex PCR; TCRdb keeps in-frame clones, though not all of them. V, J and clone size derive from that table, while D and trimming were established from the DNA sequence. The sample includes some 120,000 clones, around 64% seen only once; the top ten take 0.75% to 0.9%. This CDR3 is 15 amino acids long. J gave up 5 bases and V 0 bases, and 5 bases lay outside the gene matches. Germline V CDR1 and CDR2: ENHRY, SYGVKD. This chain connects TRBV10-3 to TRBJ2-5, with 8 bases fitting TRBD2. This TCR was recovered from a human donor with acute or convalescent COVID-19. The donor label of this sample is uncertain. Sequenced: peripheral blood. CDR3 sequence reads: CAISESGLEGETQYF. The DNA for the CDR3 is TGTGCCATCAGTGAGTCGGGACTAGAGGGGGAGACCCAGTACTTC.